This T cell receptor (beta chain) was found in a study of molecular identifiers for immune sequencing clone quantification. Notes on the study in general: Highly expanded clones may be undercounted when identical TCR molecules share barcodes. Clones above 20 RNA copies contained over 98% of effector molecules and under 1% of naive molecules.

Methods described previously, with TCR primers listed, were used for bulk TCR libraries. A single record per CDR3 protein comes from TCRdb applying MiXCR to the PCR reads. The sample holds approximately 590,000 distinct CDR3 sequences, around 25% seen once. Note on this clonotype: Its antigen is still unknown.

Sequencing libraries of naive CD8 cells derived from approximately 22,000 to 940,000 sorted cells with 10%, 30% or 50% RNA. The J segment lost 6 bases and the V segment lost 11 bases, leaving 12 bases of the junction unmatched. Germline V gene data show CDR1 as MDHEN and CDR2 as SYDVKM. The CDR3 totals 14 residues. The rearrangement uses TRBV28 and TRBJ2-2; TRBD2 aligns across 7 bases. This sequence originates from a human donor in good health. Some libraries in this study had Jurkat cell RNA spiked in. The sample comprised naive CD8+ T cells from blood, with Jurkat cell RNA spiked in. Subset here: FACS-sorted CD8+CD4-CCR7+CD45RA+ naive T cells. CDR3: CAGLGGDGSGELFF. DNA of the CDR3: TGTGCCGGACTAGGTGGGGATGGGTCCGGGGAGCTGTTTTTT.